The clone carrying this T cell receptor (beta chain) was observed a few times. Its antigen is currently unknown. This sample was taken from a study of spatial heterogeneity in lung cancer. Broader study findings: Ubiquitous expanded tumor TCRs surfaced in blood more at resection than they did at follow-up.

The CDR3 totals 14 residues. Germline V gene lookup returns CDR1 SGHRS and CDR2 YFSETQ. Losses at the gene ends were 4 bases for V and 4 bases for J; bases not matched to a gene: 7. Time point meaning: sample taken at primary tumor resection. The study sequenced unsorted whole RNA from tumor, nontumor lung or frozen PBMC. TCRdb re-derived calls from the 5' RACE reads in MiXCR, one entry per CDR3 protein. The sample lists 89,000 or so distinct CDR3 sequences; 15% to 25% were seen once. V usage is TRBV5-1 and J usage is TRBJ2-7; 8 bases fit TRBD2. This specimen consisted of PBMCs, obtained at surgery. The clonotype was recovered from a male donor with early-stage non-small cell lung cancer. CDR3 DNA: TGCGCCAGCAGCCCGCGGACTAGCCTGTACGAGCAGTACTTC. Its translation: CASSPRTSLYEQYF.